This T cell receptor beta chain appears in the sequencing data of a study of identifying expanded T cells in peripheral blood. The V end lost 7 bases, the J end lost 2 bases, and 20 bases lay between the germline ends. CDR3 length equals 16 residues. Germline loops: CDR1 LNHDA, CDR2 SQIVND (reference sequence). This table comes from immunoSEQ multiplex PCR, and its TCRdb copy is limited to in-frame clones, with some not included. The sample has approximately 92,000 clones; around 84% are singletons. This clone was picked up a small number of times. The source of this sequence is a person aged 18 to 70 in good health. Input material: blood. The chain carries TRBV19 and TRBJ1-2, with unresolved D. The DNA for the CDR3 is TGTGCCAGTACCCCCCCTGGTCTTACCCCCAACTATGGCTACACCTTC. Amino acids: CASTPPGLTPNYGYTF.